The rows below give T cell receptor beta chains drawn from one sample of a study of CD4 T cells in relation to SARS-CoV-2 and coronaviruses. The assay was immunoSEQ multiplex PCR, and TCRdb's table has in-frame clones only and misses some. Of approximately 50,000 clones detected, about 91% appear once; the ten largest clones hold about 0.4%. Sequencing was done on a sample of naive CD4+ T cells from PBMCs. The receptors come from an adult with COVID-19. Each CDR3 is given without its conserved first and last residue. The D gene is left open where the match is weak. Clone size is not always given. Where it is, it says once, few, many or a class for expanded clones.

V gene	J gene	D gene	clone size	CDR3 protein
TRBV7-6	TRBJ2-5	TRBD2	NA	ASSFRLAGQETQY
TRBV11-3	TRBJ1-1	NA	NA	ASSSSSRLLEYAF
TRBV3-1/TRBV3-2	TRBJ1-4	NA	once	ASSQEGRGAEKLF
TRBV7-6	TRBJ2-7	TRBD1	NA	ASSLMADGTDEQY
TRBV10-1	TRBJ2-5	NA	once	ASSGGPRNEETQY
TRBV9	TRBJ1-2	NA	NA	ASSASQGDYGYT
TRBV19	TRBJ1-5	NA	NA	ASGRVLENQPQH
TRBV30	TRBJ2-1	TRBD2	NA	AWSVLLAEDNEQF
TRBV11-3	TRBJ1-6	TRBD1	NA	ASSLSGGRSYNSPLH
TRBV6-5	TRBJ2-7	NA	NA	ASSTRGAPLYEQY
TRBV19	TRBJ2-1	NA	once	ASSTPGPVRGEQF
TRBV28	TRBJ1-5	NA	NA	ASRSSNQPQH
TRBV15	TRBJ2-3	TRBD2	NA	ATSRDGGTSDSQY
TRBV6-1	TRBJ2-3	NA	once	ASSEAGATDTQY
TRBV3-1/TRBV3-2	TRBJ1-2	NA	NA	ASSQDGRYTYGYT
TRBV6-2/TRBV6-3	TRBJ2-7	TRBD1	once	ASSYPPGQGEQY
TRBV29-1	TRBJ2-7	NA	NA	SVESLPTPYEQY
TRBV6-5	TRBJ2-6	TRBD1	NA	ASSSGTGLANVLT
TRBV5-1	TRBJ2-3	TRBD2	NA	ASSLATGGPTDTQY
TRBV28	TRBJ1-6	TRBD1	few	ASRTGNSPLH
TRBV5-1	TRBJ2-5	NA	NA	ASSLALSGTDPGAQY
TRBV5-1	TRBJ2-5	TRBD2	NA	ASSLTSGSQETQY
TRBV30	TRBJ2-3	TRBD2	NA	AWLLQTSGRGNTQY
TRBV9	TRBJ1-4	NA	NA	ASSRWDIVSEKLF
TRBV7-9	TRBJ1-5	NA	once	ASSLTGLMPQH
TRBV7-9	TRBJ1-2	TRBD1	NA	ASSPRTGWYGYT
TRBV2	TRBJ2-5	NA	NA	ASSRRADQETQY
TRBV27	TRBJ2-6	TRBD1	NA	ASSLDRAGANVLT
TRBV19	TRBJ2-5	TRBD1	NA	ASSIGQGGAQY
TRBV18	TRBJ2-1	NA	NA	ASSPTGFVVNEQF
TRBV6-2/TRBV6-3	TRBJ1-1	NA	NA	ASSYDWSTEAF
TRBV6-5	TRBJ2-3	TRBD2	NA	ASTGGRSTDTQY
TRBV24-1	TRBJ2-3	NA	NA	ATSDPGTVTDTQY
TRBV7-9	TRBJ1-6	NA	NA	ASSTGEWNSPLH
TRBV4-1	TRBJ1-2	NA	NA	ASSQTLGTANYGYT
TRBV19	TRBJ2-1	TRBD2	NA	ASSTLAVRTWGEQF
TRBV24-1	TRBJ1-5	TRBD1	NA	ATSDSGTGGTAQH
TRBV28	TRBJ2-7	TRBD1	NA	AIAGGLDEQY
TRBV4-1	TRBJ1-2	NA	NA	ASRMTFTEEGYT
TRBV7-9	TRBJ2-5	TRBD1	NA	ASSSGSTGIQTQY
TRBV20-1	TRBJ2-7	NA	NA	SASDRTEKIYEQY
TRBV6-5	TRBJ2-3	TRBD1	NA	ASSRGTRSTDTQY
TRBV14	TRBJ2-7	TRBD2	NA	ASSQGGSGILPYEQY
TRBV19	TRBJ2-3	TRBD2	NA	ASASGGSTDTQY
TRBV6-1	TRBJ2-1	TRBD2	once	ASSEGGGSYNEQF
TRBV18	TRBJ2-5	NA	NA	ASSPNEETQY
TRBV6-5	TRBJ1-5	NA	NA	ASTGLLPSNQPQH
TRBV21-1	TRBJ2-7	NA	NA	ASSKVSSNRDRAYEQY
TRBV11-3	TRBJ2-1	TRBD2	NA	ASSSGGNEQF
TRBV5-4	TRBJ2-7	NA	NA	ASRPPGSSYEQY
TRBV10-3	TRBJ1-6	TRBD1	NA	AIRGQASPEDSPLH
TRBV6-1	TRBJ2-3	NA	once	ASSDPRSANTQY
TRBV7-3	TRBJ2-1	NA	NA	ASSFELGSYNEQF
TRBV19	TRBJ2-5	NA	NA	ASSIIPGGGETQY
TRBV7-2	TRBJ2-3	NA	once	ASSSRRDTDTQY